The 21 T cell receptor beta chains reported below all come from one sample, sequenced in a study of OX40 agonist ivuxolimab in advanced cancers. Produced via immunoSEQ multiplex PCR; TCRdb's table is partial and in-frame only. This table holds 15,000 to 20,000 clones, around 82% found once. Here the sequenced sample was CD4+ or CD8+ T cells sorted from blood, taken in a trial of the OX40 agonist ivuxolimab. Receptors were obtained from an adult with an advanced solid tumor such as melanoma, head and neck, liver or kidney cancer.

V and J are TRBV4-3 and TRBJ1-2; D may be TRBD1 (5 bases). Germline-derived CDR1 and CDR2 are LGHNA and YSLEER. The CDR3 is 15 residues long. The V end was cut by 0 bases, the J end by 5 bases, with 13 bases between. For the CDR3, the DNA is TGCGCCAGCAGCCAAGATCACCAGGGTCGGTATGGCTACACCTTC. Translating it yields CASSQDHQGRYGYTF.

This clone appeared once. This chain connects TRBV5-1 to TRBJ2-2; the match to TRBD2 covers 13 bases. Losses at the gene ends were 4 bases for V and 5 bases for J; bases not matched to a gene: 14. CDR1 is SGHRS, CDR2 YFSETQ, per germline. This CDR3 has 19 residues. This CDR3 is CASSLLLAGGPERTGELFF. The CDR3 bases are TGCGCCAGCAGCCTCTTACTAGCGGGAGGGCCGGAGAGGACCGGGGAGCTGTTTTTT.

The chain employs TRBV2 and TRBJ2-3; 9 positions agree with TRBD1. Unmatched junction bases numbered 6, after V lost 7 bases and J lost 1 base. Germline loops: CDR1 SNHLY, CDR2 FYNNEI. The CDR3 has 15 residues. The CDR3 spells CASIPTGGRTDTQYF. The CDR3 DNA reads TGTGCCAGCATTCCGACAGGGGGTCGCACAGATACGCAGTATTTT.

In this sample, this clone turned up once. The CDR3 is CASSLVLDRALFF. The CDR3 nucleotides are TGTGCCAGCAGCTTAGTTCTCGACAGAGCACTGTTTTTT. The chain uses TRBV11-2 and TRBJ1-4; maybe TRBD1 (5 bases). CDR3 length: 13 residues. Between the trimmed V and J ends, which lost 1 base and 13 bases, there was a span of 13 bases. Germline V gene lookup returns CDR1 SGHAT and CDR2 FQNNGV.

This chain links TRBV7-3 with TRBJ2-2; 10 bases agree with TRBD2. The junction had 5 bases not matched to a gene; V was cut back by 1 base and J by 6 bases. The CDR3 sequence is 16 residues long. In germline, CDR1 is SGHTA, CDR2 FQGTGA. Here the CDR3 reads CASSLSTAGGPGELFF. CDR3 DNA sequence: TGTGCCAGCAGCTTAAGTACAGCGGGAGGGCCCGGGGAGCTGTTTTTT.

V is TRBV6-6 and J is TRBJ1-2; tentatively, D is TRBD1 (6 bases). CDR1 is MNHNY, CDR2 SVGAGI, per germline (reference sequence). V was cut by 5 bases and J by 8 bases, with 18 bases left in between. CDR3 length: 14 residues. CDR3 region: CASSNPRTEGGYTF. CDR3 coding DNA: TGTGCCAGCAGTAACCCCCGGACAGAGGGCGGCTACACCTTC.

The chain carries TRBV7-9 and TRBJ2-3; D remains ambiguous. From germline, CDR1 is SEHNR and CDR2 FQNEAQ (reference sequence). This CDR3 has 11 residues. The V end was cut by 3 bases, the J end by 2 bases, with 0 bases between. CDR3 DNA: TGTGCCAGCAGCTTCACAGATACGCAGTATTTT. Its translation: CASSFTDTQYF.

The chain uses TRBV7-2 and TRBJ1-1; D gene unclear. The germline CDR1 and CDR2 sequences are SGHTA and FQGNSA. This CDR3 spans 14 amino acids. Trimming removed 0 bases at V and 4 bases at J, with 9 bases between. The CDR3: CASSLARIGTEAFF. CDR3 coding DNA: TGTGCCAGCAGCTTAGCACGGATTGGCACTGAAGCTTTCTTT.

The V gene is TRBV2, the J gene TRBJ2-3; D is uncertain. The CDR3 contains 14 residues. Germline V CDR1 and CDR2: SNHLY, FYNNEI. V was trimmed by 1 base and J by 6 bases, leaving 11 bases between them. The CDR3 loop reads CASSEGWLSDTQYF. The CDR3, as DNA: TGTGCCAGCAGTGAAGGATGGTTGTCGGATACGCAGTATTTT.

The chain employs TRBV5-1 and TRBJ1-2; 7 bases line up with TRBD1. The trim removed 4 bases at V and 8 bases at J, leaving 14 bases unmatched. There are 15 residues in the CDR3. Germline CDR1 SGHRS, CDR2 YFSETQ. CDR3 region: CASSPSTGRQKGYTF. The CDR3, as DNA: TGCGCCAGCAGCCCCTCGACAGGGCGGCAGAAGGGCTACACCTTC.

This chain's CDR3 is CASSVDRVGNTIYF. In DNA, the CDR3 is TGTGCCAGCAGCGTAGACAGGGTTGGAAACACCATATATTTT. The J gene is TRBJ1-3, the V gene TRBV9, with D possibly being TRBD1 (6 bases). Trimming cost V 0 bases and J 3 bases, with 7 bases left between them. Germline V gene data show CDR1 as SGDLS and CDR2 as YYNGEE. The CDR3 is made up of 14 amino acids.

V is TRBV2 and J is TRBJ2-3; 12 nucleotides agree with TRBD1. The CDR3 has 15 residues. The J segment lost 4 bases and the V segment lost 6 bases, leaving 5 bases of the junction unmatched. Germline assignment: CDR1 SNHLY and CDR2 FYNNEI. CDR3: CASRLGQGASDTQYF. The CDR3 DNA reads as TGTGCCAGCAGGCTGGGACAGGGGGCATCAGATACGCAGTATTTT.

This clone appeared a few times. The chain joins TRBV6-5 to TRBJ1-2; 9 nucleotides align to TRBD1. This CDR3 spans 11 amino acids. The trim removed 9 bases at V and 8 bases at J, leaving 4 bases unmatched. Germline V gene data show CDR1 as MNHEY and CDR2 as SVGAGI. CDR3 DNA: TGTGCCAGTACAGGGGGCTACGGCTACACCTTC. It encodes CASTGGYGYTF.

The chain has TRBV6-5 and TRBJ2-5; D call uncertain. The end of the DNA is better explained by TRBJ2-7, so the J call may be wrong. Germline V lookup: CDR1 MNHEY, CDR2 SVGAGI. The CDR3 consists of 16 residues. The CDR3 region is CASSYSLYSRAYEQYF. CDR3 DNA: TGTGCCAGCAGTTACTCCTTGTATAGCCGCGCATACGAGCAGTACTTC.

This rearrangement joins TRBV7-9 to TRBJ2-1; 11 positions agree with TRBD2. The V segment lost 5 bases and the J segment 4 bases; nucleotides outside the gene matches: 7. This CDR3 comprises 16 residues. Germline CDR1 reads SEHNR; CDR2 reads FQNEAQ (reference sequence). CDR3 region: CASSPSGTSGYNEQFF. The CDR3 DNA sequence: TGTGCCAGCAGCCCATCCGGGACTAGCGGATACAATGAGCAGTTCTTC. Full variable domain (remainder filled in from reference TRBV7-9 and TRBJ2-1): DTGVSQNPRHKITKRGQNVTFRCDPISEHNRLYWYRQTLGQGPEFLTYFQNEAQLEKSRLLSDRFSAERPKGSFSTLEIQRTEQGDSAMYLCASSPSGTSGYNEQFFGPGTRLTVL.

This chain links TRBV4-1 with TRBJ1-5; D ambiguous. V shed 1 base and J shed 0 bases, with 10 bases lying between them. The CDR3 has 16 amino acids. Germline V lookup: CDR1 MGHRA, CDR2 YSYEKL. The CDR3 region is CASSQGYGDSNQPQHF. The CDR3 bases are TGCGCCAGCAGCCAAGGATACGGGGATAGCAATCAGCCCCAGCATTTT.

The rearrangement uses TRBV9 and TRBJ1-2; possibly TRBD1 for D (5 bases). V gave up 0 bases and J gave up 2 bases, with 8 bases separating them. The CDR3 runs 14 residues. Germline CDR1 SGDLS, CDR2 YYNGEE. Here the CDR3 DNA reads TGTGCCAGCAGCGTAGGCAGGGAGAACTATGGCTACACCTTC. It yields the protein CASSVGRENYGYTF.

The gene calls are TRBV5-1 and TRBJ2-5; TRBD2 is a possible D gene (5 bases). The V gene's germline CDR1 is SGHRS and CDR2 YFSETQ. V lost 0 bases, J lost 5 bases, and 5 bases lay in between. This CDR3 is 12 amino acids long. The CDR3 sequence is CASSLAGETQYF. The CDR3 DNA reads TGCGCCAGCAGCTTGGCGGGGGAGACCCAGTACTTC.

As to this clone: The germline gene is not matched at one end of the junction; a read error may be the cause. The chain uses TRBV6-9 and TRBJ1-1; TRBD1 agrees at 7 bases. CDR3 length equals 13 residues. CDR1 is MNHGY and CDR2 is SVAAGI in the germline V gene. The DNA for the CDR3 is TGTGCCAGCAGATGGATACTCCAGGGGGGAGAGGTCTTT. It translates to CASRWILQGGEVF.

This clone has a single count. The chain links TRBV7-2 to TRBJ2-1; 9 positions match TRBD2. Germline CDR1 is SGHTA and CDR2 is FQGNSA. J gave up 6 bases and V 4 bases, and 10 bases lay outside the gene matches. The CDR3 loop spans 16 amino acids. CDR3 nucleotide sequence: TGTGCCAGCAGCTGGCTTAGCGGGGGTGTAGCCAATGAGCAGTTCTTC. Its translation: CASSWLSGGVANEQFF.

The V gene is TRBV29-1, the J gene TRBJ1-1; D is unresolved. Germline CDR1 SQVTM, CDR2 ANQGSEA. V was cut by 3 bases and J by 7 bases, with 6 bases left in between. The CDR3 is 10 amino acids. The CDR3 DNA is TGCAGCGTTGACAGGCATGAAGCTTTCTTT. Residues: CSVDRHEAFF.